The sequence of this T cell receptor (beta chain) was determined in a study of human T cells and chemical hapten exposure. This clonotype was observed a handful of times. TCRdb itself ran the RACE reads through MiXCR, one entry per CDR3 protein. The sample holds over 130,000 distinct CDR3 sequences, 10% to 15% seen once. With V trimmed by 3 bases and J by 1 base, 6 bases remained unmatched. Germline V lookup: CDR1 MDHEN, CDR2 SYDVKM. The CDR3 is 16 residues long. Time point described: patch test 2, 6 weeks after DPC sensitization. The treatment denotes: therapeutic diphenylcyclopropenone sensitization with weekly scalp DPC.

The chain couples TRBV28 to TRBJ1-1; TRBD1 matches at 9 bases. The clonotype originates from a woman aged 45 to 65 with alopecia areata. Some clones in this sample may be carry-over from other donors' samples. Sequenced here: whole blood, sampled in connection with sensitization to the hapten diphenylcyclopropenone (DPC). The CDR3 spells CASSFPGQGGNTEAFF. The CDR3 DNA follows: TGTGCCAGCAGTTTCCCGGGACAGGGAGGGAACACTGAAGCTTTCTTT.